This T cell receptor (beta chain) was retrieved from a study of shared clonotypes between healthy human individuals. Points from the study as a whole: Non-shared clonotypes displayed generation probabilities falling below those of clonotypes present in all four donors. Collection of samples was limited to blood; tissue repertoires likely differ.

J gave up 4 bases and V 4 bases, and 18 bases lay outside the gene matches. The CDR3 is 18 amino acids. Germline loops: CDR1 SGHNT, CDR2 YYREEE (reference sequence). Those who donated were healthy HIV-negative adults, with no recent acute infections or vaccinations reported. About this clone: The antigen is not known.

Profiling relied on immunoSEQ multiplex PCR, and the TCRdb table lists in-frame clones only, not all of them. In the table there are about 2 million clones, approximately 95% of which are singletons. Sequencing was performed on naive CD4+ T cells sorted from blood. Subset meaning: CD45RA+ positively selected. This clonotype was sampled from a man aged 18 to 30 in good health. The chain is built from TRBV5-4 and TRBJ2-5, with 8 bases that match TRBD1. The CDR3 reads CASSPGGAKGNGGETQYF. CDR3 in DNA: TGTGCCAGCAGCCCAGGGGGCGCCAAGGGCAACGGGGGAGAGACCCAGTACTTC.